The clone carrying this T cell receptor (beta chain) was detected only a few times. Antigen: not known. From germline, CDR1 is SGHTA and CDR2 FQGNSA. This CDR3 is 15 amino acids long. The V segment lost 5 bases and the J segment 5 bases; nucleotides outside the gene matches: 7. This sample stems from a study of blood T cells in healthy people across ages. Study-wide findings and caveats: Among T cells, TCR beta diversity per million cells dropped roughly linearly as age rose.

For the second PCR, which ran for 7 to 11 cycles, a sample-barcoded 5' primer and a J-beta primer mix were used. Using its own MiXCR run on the 5' RACE reads, TCRdb lists one record per CDR3 protein. The sample has roughly 730,000 distinct CDR3 sequences; about 61% are singletons. This receptor was taken from a man aged 35-49 years in good health. The specimen sequenced was blood. The genes are TRBV7-2 and TRBJ2-1; 9 bases are a match to TRBD2. This chain's CDR3 is CASSTNAGGHNEQFF. The CDR3 coding sequence is TGTGCCAGCAGCACCAATGCGGGGGGGCACAATGAGCAGTTCTTC. The variable domain in full, completed from reference TRBV7-2 and TRBJ2-1, reads GAGVSQSPSNKVTEKGKDVELRCDPISGHTALYWYRQSLGQGLEFLIYFQGNSAPDKSGLPSDRFSAERTGGSVSTLTIQRTQQEDSAVYLCASSTNAGGHNEQFFGPGTRLTVL.